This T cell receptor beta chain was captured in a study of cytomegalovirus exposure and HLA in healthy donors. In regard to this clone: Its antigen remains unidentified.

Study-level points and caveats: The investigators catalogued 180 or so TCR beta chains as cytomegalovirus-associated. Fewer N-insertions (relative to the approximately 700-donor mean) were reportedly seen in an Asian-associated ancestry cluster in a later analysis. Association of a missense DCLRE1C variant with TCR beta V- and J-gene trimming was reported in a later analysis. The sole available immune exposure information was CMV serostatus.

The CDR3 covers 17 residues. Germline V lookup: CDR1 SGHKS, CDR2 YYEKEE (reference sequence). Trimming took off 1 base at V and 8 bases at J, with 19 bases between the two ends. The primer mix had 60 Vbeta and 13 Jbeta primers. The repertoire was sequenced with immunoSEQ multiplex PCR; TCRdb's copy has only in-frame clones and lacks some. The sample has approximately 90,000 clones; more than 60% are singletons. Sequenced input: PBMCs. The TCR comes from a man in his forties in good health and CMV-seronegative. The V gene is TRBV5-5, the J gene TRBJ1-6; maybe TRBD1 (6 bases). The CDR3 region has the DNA TGTGCCAGCAGCTTGCTGGGGGCTCCTAGGGGCGATTCACCCCTCCACTTT. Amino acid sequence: CASSLLGAPRGDSPLHF. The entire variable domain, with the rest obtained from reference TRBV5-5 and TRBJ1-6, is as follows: DAGVTQSPTHLIKTRGQQVTLRCSPISGHKSVSWYQQVLGQGPQFIFQYYEKEERGRGNFPDRFSARQFPNYSSELNVNALLLGDSALYLCASSLLGAPRGDSPLHFGNGTRLTVT.